The 18 T cell receptor beta chains below were found in one sample sequenced in a study of blood T cells in healthy people across ages. A sample-barcoded 5' primer and a J-beta primer mix were used in a second PCR of about 7 to 11 cycles. Using its own MiXCR run on the 5' RACE reads, TCRdb lists one record per CDR3 protein. The top ten clones hold around 13% of a sample with around 990,000 distinct CDR3 sequences, roughly two fifths of them seen once. The sequenced material came from blood. Every receptor here comes from a man aged 18-30 years in good health.

CDR3 nucleotide sequence: TGCGCCAGCAGCTGGACACCTAGCGGACTCTCCTACAATGAGCAGTTCTTC. Translation: CASSWTPSGLSYNEQFF. The V call is TRBV5-1, the J call TRBJ2-1, with 7 bases matching TRBD2. The V gene end was trimmed by 3 bases and the J gene end by 0 bases; junction bases not matched to a gene: 9. This CDR3 spans 17 amino acids. Germline V gives CDR1 SGHRS, CDR2 YFSETQ.

This clonotype was found a few times. The chain carries TRBV6-6 and TRBJ1-2; no clear D. Deletions cut 6 bases from V and 5 bases from J, with 7 bases between. From germline, CDR1 is MNHNY and CDR2 SVGAGI (reference sequence). This CDR3 spans 11 amino acids. In DNA, the CDR3 is TGTGCCAGCAGGACCAGTTATGGCTACACCTTC. Protein sequence: CASRTSYGYTF.

The table lists this clonotype with a few counts. V and J are TRBV6-2 or TRBV6-3 and TRBJ1-5; no clear D. CDR3 length: 14 residues. The germline V gene has CDR1 MNHEY and CDR2 SVGEGT. The V and J ends lost 0 bases and 4 bases respectively, with 7 bases between them. The CDR3 nucleotides read TGTGCCAGCAGTTACTCTCCGGGAAATCAGCCCCAGCATTTT. Translated: CASSYSPGNQPQHF.

CDR3 coding DNA: TGTGCCACCAGTGATTTCGGACAGGCTGAAGCTTTCTTT. Translated: CATSDFGQAEAFF. The rearrangement uses TRBV24-1 and TRBJ1-1; 7 bases agree with TRBD1. There are 13 residues in the CDR3. Germline trimming cut 1 base from V and 6 bases from J; bases unmatched to any gene: 1. Germline-derived CDR1 and CDR2 are KGHDR and SFDVKD.

This chain links TRBV28 with TRBJ2-6, with D unclear. CDR1 MDHEN and CDR2 SYDVKM come from the germline V gene. This CDR3 comprises 17 residues. V lost 1 base, J lost 0 bases, and 10 bases lay in between. CDR3 nucleotides: TGTGCCAGCAGTTTATTGGTGGACGGCTCTGGGGCCAACGTCCTGACTTTC. It codes for CASSLLVDGSGANVLTF.

This clonotype was detected a few times. The genes are TRBV20-1 and TRBJ2-3; 7 bases are shared with TRBD1. The CDR3 covers 15 residues. In germline, CDR1 is DFQATT, CDR2 SNEGSKA (reference sequence). V was clipped by 6 bases and J by 6 bases; unmatched bases: 15. CDR3 protein: CSAEKGAQGMDTQYF. Written as DNA, the CDR3 is TGCAGTGCCGAGAAGGGGGCGCAAGGGATGGATACGCAGTATTTT.

The rearrangement joins TRBV20-1 to TRBJ2-1; D possibly matches TRBD1 or TRBD2 (8 bases each). CDR3 length: 14 residues. Germline CDR1 reads DFQATT; CDR2 reads SNEGSKA (reference sequence). Trimming took 4 bases from V and 9 from J, leaving 19 bases between them. The CDR3 DNA follows: TGCAGTGCTAAGAGCGGGGGACAGGCAGGTGAGCAGTTCTTC. As protein: CSAKSGGQAGEQFF.

This clonotype was seen only a few times. The CDR3 loop reads CSARDPPNNEQYF. For the CDR3, the DNA is TGCAGTGCTAGAGATCCGCCGAACAATGAGCAGTACTTC. The chain is built from TRBV20-1 and TRBJ2-7, with D hard to call. The CDR3 sequence is 13 residues long. The germline V gene has CDR1 DFQATT and CDR2 SNEGSKA (reference sequence). V was clipped by 0 bases and J by 7 bases, with 13 bases between them.

This clonotype was seen more than once but under ten times. The V gene is TRBV7-2, the J gene TRBJ2-4, with unresolved D. The length of the CDR3 is 13 residues. Germline loops: CDR1 SGHTA, CDR2 FQGNSA. The V end lost 2 bases, the J end lost 5 bases, and 7 bases lay between the germline ends. The CDR3 is CASSLSPQNIQYF. Here the CDR3 DNA reads TGTGCCAGCAGCTTATCGCCTCAAAACATTCAGTACTTC.

This clonotype was seen a few times. The chain employs TRBV5-1 and TRBJ1-2; 9 positions agree with TRBD1. This CDR3 is built from 19 residues. The ends lost 1 base at V and 2 bases at J; junction bases unmatched: 15. Germline lookup yields CDR1 SGHRS and CDR2 YFSETQ. For the CDR3, the DNA is TGCGCCAGCAGCTTGAAAGGTCGGGACAGGGAGTTTGGGAACTATGGCTACACCTTC. It is translated as CASSLKGRDREFGNYGYTF.

This chain joins TRBV12-3 or TRBV12-4 and TRBJ1-5; D perhaps matches TRBD1 (5 bases). V was pared by 4 bases and J by 6 bases, with 13 bases between. The CDR3 is made up of 14 amino acids. CDR3 nucleotides: TGTGCCAGCAGTTCTGCAGGGACCCGTCAGCCCCAGCATTTT. As protein: CASSSAGTRQPQHF.

The genes are TRBV2 and TRBJ2-1; D may correspond to TRBD1 or TRBD2 (5 bases each). Germline CDR1 is SNHLY and CDR2 is FYNNEI. The CDR3 extends over 17 amino acids. V shed 4 bases and J shed 2 bases, with 18 bases lying between them. CDR3 residues: CASSVWGPQITYNEQFF. For the CDR3, the DNA is TGTGCCAGCAGTGTTTGGGGACCTCAGATAACCTACAATGAGCAGTTCTTC.

The chain combines TRBV11-2 with TRBJ1-2, with D unclear. Trimming took off 2 bases at V and 6 bases at J, with 13 bases between the two ends. The CDR3 sequence is 14 residues long. Germline V CDR1 and CDR2: SGHAT, FQNNGV. In DNA, the CDR3 is TGTGCCAGCAGCTTAACCAGGTCGGCGGATGGCTACACCTTC. This sequence encodes CASSLTRSADGYTF.

This clonotype was counted a few times. This chain uses TRBV12-3 or TRBV12-4 with TRBJ1-2; D may be TRBD1 (6 bases). The V gene lost 5 bases and the J gene lost 11 bases, with 15 bases spanning the gap. The CDR3 contains 12 residues. Here the CDR3 DNA reads TGTGCCAGCAGTCCTGACAGGTTTTCTTACACCTTC. This translates into CASSPDRFSYTF.

The chain employs TRBV20-1 and TRBJ2-3, with 10 bases aligning to TRBD2. In germline, CDR1 is DFQATT, CDR2 SNEGSKA (reference sequence). The CDR3 is 13 amino acids. Trimming removed 7 bases from V and 0 bases from J; junction bases left unmatched: 1. Written as DNA, the CDR3 is TGCAGTGAGCGGGGGGGAAGCACAGATACGCAGTATTTT. This encodes CSERGGSTDTQYF.

This clonotype was detected only a few times. The chain has TRBV12-3 or TRBV12-4 and TRBJ2-5; a weak D match, TRBD1 (6 bases). The ends were cut back, 5 bases at V and 11 bases at J, with 15 bases in the middle. The CDR3 length is 12 residues. CDR3 sequence reads: CASSRTDHEQYF. In DNA, the CDR3 is TGTGCCAGCAGTCGGACAGACCATGAGCAGTACTTC.

This clonotype was counted only a few times. The chain carries TRBV12-3 or TRBV12-4 and TRBJ1-1; no clear D gene. The CDR3 spans 13 residues. V was shortened by 3 bases and J by 2 bases, with 7 bases between the two germline ends. The CDR3 DNA follows: TGTGCCAGCAGTTTGGCCTTCAACACTGAAGCTTTCTTT. Amino acid sequence: CASSLAFNTEAFF.

V gene TRBV12-3 or TRBV12-4 combines with J gene TRBJ2-3; the match to TRBD2 covers 7 bases. The CDR3 contains 17 residues. Losses at the gene ends were 5 bases for V and 5 bases for J; bases not matched to a gene: 16. CDR3 region: CASSTAGSGEGRDTQYF. The CDR3 region has the DNA TGTGCCAGCAGTACCGCCGGATCGGGGGAGGGGAGAGATACGCAGTATTTT.